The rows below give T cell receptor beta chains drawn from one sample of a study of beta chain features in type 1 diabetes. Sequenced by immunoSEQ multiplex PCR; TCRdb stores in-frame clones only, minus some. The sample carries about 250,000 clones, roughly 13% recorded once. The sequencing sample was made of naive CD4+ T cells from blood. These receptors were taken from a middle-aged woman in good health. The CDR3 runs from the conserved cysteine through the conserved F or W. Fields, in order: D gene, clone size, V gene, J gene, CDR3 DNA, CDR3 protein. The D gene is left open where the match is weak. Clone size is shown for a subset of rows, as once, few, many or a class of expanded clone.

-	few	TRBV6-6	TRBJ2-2	TGTGCCAGCAGGTGGCAGGGGACCACCGGGGAGCTGTTTTTT	CASRWQGTTGELFF
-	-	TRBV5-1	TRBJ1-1	TGCGCCAGCAGCTCGCGCGCACCCGACCGCACGGGTACCACTGAAGCTTTCTTT	CASSSRAPDRTGTTEAFF
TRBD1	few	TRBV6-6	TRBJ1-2	TGTGCCAGCAGCCAGGCGGACAGGGCCGGAGGCTACACCTTC	CASSQADRAGGYTF
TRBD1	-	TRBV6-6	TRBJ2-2	TGTGCCAGCAAGGACAGGGTTGTATCCGGGGAGCTGTTTTTT	CASKDRVVSGELFF
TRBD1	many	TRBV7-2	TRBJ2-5	TGTGCCAGCAGCCGCAGGGGGGAGACCCAGTACTTC	CASSRRGETQYF
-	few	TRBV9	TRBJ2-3	TGTGCCAGCAGGTACGACTTGACCACAGATACGCAGTATTTT	CASRYDLTTDTQYF
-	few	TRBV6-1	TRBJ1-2	TGTGCCAGCAGTGAATCAATGGGGGCTCACTATGGCTACACCTTC	CASSESMGAHYGYTF
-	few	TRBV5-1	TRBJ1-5	TGCGCCAGCAGCTTGCGGGGGGAAGGTCAGCCCCAGCATTTT	CASSLRGEGQPQHF
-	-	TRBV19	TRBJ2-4	TGTGCCAGTAGTATCTCATCGGGTCCGGGAGCCAAAAACATTCAGTACTTC	CASSISSGPGAKNIQYF
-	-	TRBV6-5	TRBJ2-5	TGTGCCAGCATCGGGAAGACCCAGTACTTC	CASIGKTQYF
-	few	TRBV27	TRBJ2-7	TGTGCCAGCAGAAAACAGGGCTCCGACGAGCAGTACTTC	CASRKQGSDEQYF
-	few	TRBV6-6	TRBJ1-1	TGTGCCAGCCGGACAGCGAACACTGAAGCTTTCTTT	CASRTANTEAFF
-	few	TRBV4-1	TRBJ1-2	TGCGCCAGCAGCCAACCACTGGCCAGGCATGGCTACACCTTC	CASSQPLARHGYTF